The 3 T cell receptor beta chains listed next were all sequenced from one sample in a study of cytomegalovirus exposure and HLA in healthy donors. 60 Vbeta and 13 Jbeta primers were used in PCR. The protocol was immunoSEQ multiplex PCR, while the TCRdb copy is restricted to in-frame clones and leaves out a portion. The sample lists approximately 140,000 clones; roughly 86% were seen once. Input material: PBMCs. The origin of the receptors is a man between 18 and 35 years old in good health and CMV-seropositive.

The chain employs TRBV28 and TRBJ2-2; D remains ambiguous. Per germline, CDR1 MDHEN and CDR2 SYDVKM. The CDR3 is made up of 14 amino acids. V was cut by 4 bases and J by 5 bases, with 11 bases left in between. The CDR3 region is CASSSTDGTGELFF. The DNA of the CDR3 is TGTGCCAGCAGTTCCACCGACGGGACCGGGGAGCTGTTTTTT.

V is TRBV28 and J is TRBJ2-7; 8 positions match TRBD2. Germline loops: CDR1 MDHEN, CDR2 SYDVKM. Trimming took 5 bases from V and 3 from J; bases not matched to a gene: 3. CDR3 length: 13 residues. CDR3 DNA: TGTGCCAGCAGTCTAGCGGGTTACTACGAGCAGTACTTC. This encodes CASSLAGYYEQYF. Complete variable domain (other parts from reference TRBV28 and TRBJ2-7): DVKVTQSSRYLVKRTGEKVFLECVQDMDHENMFWYRQDPGLGLRLIYFSYDVKMKEKGDIPEGYSVSREKKERFSLILESASTNQTSMYLCASSLAGYYEQYFGPGTRLTVT.

The J gene is TRBJ1-3, the V gene TRBV5-6; 7 bases map to TRBD1. The germline V gene has CDR1 SGHDT and CDR2 YYEEEE. CDR3 length: 15 residues. Trimming at V came to 5 bases and at J to 6 bases, leaving 11 bases not matched to a gene. The CDR3 nucleotides read TGTGCCAGCAGTTTGACAGGGACGGGGAAAAACACCATATATTTT. Amino acid sequence: CASSLTGTGKNTIYF.